This T cell receptor (beta chain) was sequenced during a study of blood T cells in healthy people across ages. As for this clonotype: Its matching antigen is unknown.

Sample-barcoded 5' priming and a J-beta primer mix drove a second PCR of roughly 7 to 11 cycles. A single record per CDR3 protein comes from TCRdb applying MiXCR to the 5' RACE reads. Among more than 800,000 distinct CDR3 sequences listed, 35% to 50% were seen once. Staff drew approximately 9.1 milliliters of peripheral blood from each donor. Trimming cost V 1 base and J 3 bases, with 12 bases left between them. Germline values: CDR1 SGHTA, CDR2 FQGNSA. The CDR3 has 15 amino acids. Notes on the study in general: The recorded TCR beta diversity per million T cells decreased in a roughly linear manner with age. PBMC samples, being unsorted, prevented any conclusive comparison of naive and antigen-experienced cells.

Material for sequencing was blood. The clonotype was recovered from a woman aged 55-75 years in good health. The V call is TRBV7-2, the J call TRBJ1-2; D remains ambiguous. The CDR3 is CASSLVSQRYYGYTF. The CDR3, as DNA: TGTGCCAGCAGCTTAGTAAGCCAGCGGTACTATGGCTACACCTTC.